One and the same sample provided the 2 T cell receptor beta chains below, sequenced in a study of beta chain features in type 1 diabetes. Of the isolated RNA, all was reverse transcribed, and so the sequenced material was expressed TCRB transcripts. Clones were read by immunoSEQ multiplex PCR, and TCRdb kept only the in-frame ones, dropping some. This table holds about 250,000 clones, over 12% found once. Material: naive CD4+ T cells from blood. The receptors were gathered from a woman in her forties in good health.

As for this clone: The junction departs from the called germline gene at one end, perhaps through a read error. The chain uses TRBV7-9 and TRBJ2-6; D might be TRBD1 (5 bases). The germline CDR1 and CDR2 sequences are SEHNR and FQNEAQ (reference sequence). The CDR3 covers 14 residues. The CDR3 here is CASSKGSGANVLIF. DNA for the CDR3: TGTGCCAGCAGCAAGGGTTCTGGGGCCAACGTCCTGATTTTC.

The chain is built from TRBV4-3 and TRBJ2-7, with TRBD1 matching over 9 bases. J was trimmed by 1 base and V by 1 base; bases with no gene match: 8. This CDR3 has 17 amino acids. CDR1 is LGHNA and CDR2 is YSLEER in the germline V gene. Here the CDR3 DNA reads TGCGCCAGCAGCCAAGGGCCGGGACAGGGAGGATCCTACGAGCAGTACTTC. This gives the protein CASSQGPGQGGSYEQYF.